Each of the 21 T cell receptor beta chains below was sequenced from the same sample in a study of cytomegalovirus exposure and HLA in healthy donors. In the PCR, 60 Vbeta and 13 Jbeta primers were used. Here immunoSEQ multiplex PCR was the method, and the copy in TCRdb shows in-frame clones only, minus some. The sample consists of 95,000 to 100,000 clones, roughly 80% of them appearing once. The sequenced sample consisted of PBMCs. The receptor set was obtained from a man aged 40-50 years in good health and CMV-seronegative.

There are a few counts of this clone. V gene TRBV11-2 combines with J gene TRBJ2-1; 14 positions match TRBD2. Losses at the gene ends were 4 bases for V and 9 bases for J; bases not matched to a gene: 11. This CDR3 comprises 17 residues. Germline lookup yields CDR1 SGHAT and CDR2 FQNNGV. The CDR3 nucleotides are TGTGCCAGCAGCTGGGTTGGGGGACTAGCGGGAGTAAGTGAGCAGTTCTTC. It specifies CASSWVGGLAGVSEQFF.

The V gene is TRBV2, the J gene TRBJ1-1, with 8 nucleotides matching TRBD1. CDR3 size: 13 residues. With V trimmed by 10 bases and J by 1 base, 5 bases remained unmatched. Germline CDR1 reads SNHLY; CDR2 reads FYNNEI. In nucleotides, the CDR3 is TGTGCCACCAGGGGGCAGAGGAACACTGAAGCTTTCTTT. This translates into CATRGQRNTEAFF.

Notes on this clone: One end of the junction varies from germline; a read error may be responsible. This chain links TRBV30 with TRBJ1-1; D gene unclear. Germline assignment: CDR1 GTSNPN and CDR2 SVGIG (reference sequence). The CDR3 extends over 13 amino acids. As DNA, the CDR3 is TGTGCCTGGAGTCCCCAAGAGAACGCTGAAGCTTTCTTT. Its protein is CAWSPQENAEAFF.

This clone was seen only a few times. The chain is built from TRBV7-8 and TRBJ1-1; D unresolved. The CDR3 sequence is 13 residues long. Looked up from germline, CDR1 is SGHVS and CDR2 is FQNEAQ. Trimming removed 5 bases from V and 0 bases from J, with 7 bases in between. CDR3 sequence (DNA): TGTGCCAGCAGCCCAAATGTGAACACTGAAGCTTTCTTT. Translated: CASSPNVNTEAFF.

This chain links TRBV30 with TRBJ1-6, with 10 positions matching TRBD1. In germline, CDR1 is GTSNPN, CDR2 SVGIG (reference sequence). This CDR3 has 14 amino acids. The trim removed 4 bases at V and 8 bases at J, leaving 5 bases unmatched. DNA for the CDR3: TGTGCCTGGAAGGGGACAGGGGATTATTCACCCCTCCACTTT. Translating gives CAWKGTGDYSPLHF.

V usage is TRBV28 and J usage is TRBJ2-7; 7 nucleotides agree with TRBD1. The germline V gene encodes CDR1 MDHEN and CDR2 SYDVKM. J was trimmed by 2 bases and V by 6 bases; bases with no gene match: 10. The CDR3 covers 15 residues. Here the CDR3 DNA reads TGTGCCAGCAGAAACATCGACAGGGACGCCTACGAGCAGTACTTC. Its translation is CASRNIDRDAYEQYF.

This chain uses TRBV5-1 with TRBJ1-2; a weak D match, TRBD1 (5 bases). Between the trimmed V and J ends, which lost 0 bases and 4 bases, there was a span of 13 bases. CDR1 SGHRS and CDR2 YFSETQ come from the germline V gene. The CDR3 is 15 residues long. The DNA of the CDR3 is TGCGCCAGCAGCTTGGTCCCCGGGACTACCTATGGCTACACCTTC. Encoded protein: CASSLVPGTTYGYTF.

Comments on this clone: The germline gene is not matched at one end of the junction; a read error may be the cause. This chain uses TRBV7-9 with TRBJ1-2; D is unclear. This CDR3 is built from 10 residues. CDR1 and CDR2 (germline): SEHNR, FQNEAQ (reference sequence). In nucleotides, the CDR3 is TGTTCCAGCAGCTTAGAGGAGGTCACCTTC. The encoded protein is CSSSLEEVTF.

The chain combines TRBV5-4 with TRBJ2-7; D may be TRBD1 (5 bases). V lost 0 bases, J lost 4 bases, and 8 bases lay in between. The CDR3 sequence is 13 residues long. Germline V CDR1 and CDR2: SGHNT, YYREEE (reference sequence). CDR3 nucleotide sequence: TGTGCCAGCAGCTTGGGGGGCGGTTACGAGCAGTACTTC. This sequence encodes CASSLGGGYEQYF.

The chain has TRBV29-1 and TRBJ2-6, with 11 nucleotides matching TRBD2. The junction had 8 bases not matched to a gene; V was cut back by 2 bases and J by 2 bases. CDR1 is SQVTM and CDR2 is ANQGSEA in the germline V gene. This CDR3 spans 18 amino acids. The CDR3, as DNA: TGCAGCGTTGAACCCCGACTAGCGGGGTGGGCTGGGGCCAACGTCCTGACTTTC. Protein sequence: CSVEPRLAGWAGANVLTF.

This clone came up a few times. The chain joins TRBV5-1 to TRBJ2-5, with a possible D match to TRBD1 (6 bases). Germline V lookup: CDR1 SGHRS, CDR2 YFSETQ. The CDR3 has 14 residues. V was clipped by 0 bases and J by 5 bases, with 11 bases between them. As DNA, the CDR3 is TGCGCCAGCAGCTTGGCCCCAGGGGCCGAGACCCAGTACTTC. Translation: CASSLAPGAETQYF.

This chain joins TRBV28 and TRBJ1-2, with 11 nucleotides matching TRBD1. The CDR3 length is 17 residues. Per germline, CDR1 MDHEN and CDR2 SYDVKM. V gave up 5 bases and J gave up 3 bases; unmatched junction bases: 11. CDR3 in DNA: TGTGCCAGCAGTCCTTACGCAGGACAGGGGGCGTACTATGGCTACACCTTC. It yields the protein CASSPYAGQGAYYGYTF.

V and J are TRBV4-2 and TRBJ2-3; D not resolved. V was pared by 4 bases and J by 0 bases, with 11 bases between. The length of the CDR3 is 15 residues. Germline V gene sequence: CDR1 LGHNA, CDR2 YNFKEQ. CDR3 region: CASSPEETSTDTQYF. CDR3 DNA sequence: TGTGCCAGCAGCCCAGAAGAAACTAGCACAGATACGCAGTATTTT.

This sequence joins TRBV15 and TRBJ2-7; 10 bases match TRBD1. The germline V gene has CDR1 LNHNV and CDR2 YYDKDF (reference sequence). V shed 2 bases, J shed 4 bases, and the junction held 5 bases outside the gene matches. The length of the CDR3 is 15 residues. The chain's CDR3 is CATSRSTGQGYEQYF. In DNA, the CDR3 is TGTGCCACCAGCAGATCTACGGGACAGGGGTACGAGCAGTACTTC. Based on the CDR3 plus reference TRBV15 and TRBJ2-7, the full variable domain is DAMVIQNPRYQVTQFGKPVTLSCSQTLNHNVMYWYQQKSSQAPKLLFHYYDKDFNNEADTPDNFQSRRPNTSFCFLDIRSPGLGDTAMYLCATSRSTGQGYEQYFGPGTRLTVT.

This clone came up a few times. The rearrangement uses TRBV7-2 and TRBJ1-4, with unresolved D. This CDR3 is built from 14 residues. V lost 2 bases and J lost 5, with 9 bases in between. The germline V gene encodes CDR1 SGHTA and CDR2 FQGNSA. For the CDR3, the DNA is TGTGCCAGCAGCTTATCACAGACGAATGAAAAACTGTTTTTT. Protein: CASSLSQTNEKLFF.

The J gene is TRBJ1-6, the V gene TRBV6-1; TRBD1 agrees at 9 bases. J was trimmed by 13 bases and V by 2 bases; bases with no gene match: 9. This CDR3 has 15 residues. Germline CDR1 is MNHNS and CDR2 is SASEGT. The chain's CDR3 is CASSESGTGLIPLHF. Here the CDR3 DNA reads TGTGCCAGCAGTGAATCGGGGACAGGGCTGATTCCCCTCCACTTT.

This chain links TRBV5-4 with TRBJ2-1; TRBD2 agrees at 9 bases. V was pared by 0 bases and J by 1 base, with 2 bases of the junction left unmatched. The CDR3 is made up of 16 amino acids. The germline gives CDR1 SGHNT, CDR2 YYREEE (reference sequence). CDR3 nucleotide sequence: TGTGCCAGCAGCTTGGGCCTAGCGGGATCCTACAATGAGCAGTTCTTC. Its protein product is CASSLGLAGSYNEQFF.

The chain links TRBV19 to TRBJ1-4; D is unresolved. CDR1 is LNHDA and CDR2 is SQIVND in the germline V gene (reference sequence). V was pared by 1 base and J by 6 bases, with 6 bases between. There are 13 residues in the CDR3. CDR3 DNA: TGTGCCAGTAGTATAGGCGGCGATGAAAAACTGTTTTTT. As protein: CASSIGGDEKLFF.

CDR3: CASSKGLAGGREQYF. The CDR3 region has the DNA TGTGCCAGCAGCAAGGGACTAGCGGGGGGCAGGGAGCAGTACTTC. This chain links TRBV9 with TRBJ2-7; 15 bases map to TRBD2. J was trimmed by 7 bases and V by 4 bases; bases with no gene match: 6. The CDR3 contains 15 residues. Germline CDR1 is SGDLS and CDR2 is YYNGEE.

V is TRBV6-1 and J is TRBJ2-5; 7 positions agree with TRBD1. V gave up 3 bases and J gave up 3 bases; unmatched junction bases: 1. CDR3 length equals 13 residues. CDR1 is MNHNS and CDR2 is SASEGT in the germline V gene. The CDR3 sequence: CASSDGTEETQYF. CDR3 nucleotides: TGTGCCAGCAGTGACGGGACAGAAGAGACCCAGTACTTC.

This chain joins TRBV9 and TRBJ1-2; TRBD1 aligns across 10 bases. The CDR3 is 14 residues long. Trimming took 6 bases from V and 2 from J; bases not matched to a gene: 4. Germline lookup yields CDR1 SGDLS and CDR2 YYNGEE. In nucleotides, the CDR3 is TGTGCCAGCAAAGGACAGGGGGGAAACTATGGCTACACCTTC. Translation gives CASKGQGGNYGYTF.